Here is one TCR beta chain with its context. This sample was taken from a study of T cell changes during pregnancy in multiple sclerosis. Germline CDR1 is SGDLS and CDR2 is YYNGEE. V lost 1 base, J lost 1 base, and 5 bases lay in between. The CDR3 sequence is 14 residues long. Repertoires were generated with immunoSEQ multiplex PCR, while TCRdb's copy carries only in-frame clones and drops some. The profile shows around 35,000 clones, over 90% of them singletons. This receptor was obtained from a female donor with multiple sclerosis, enrolled in a pregnancy study. The genes are TRBV9 and TRBJ2-2; no definite D call. The sample consisted of CD4+ T cells from peripheral blood mononuclear cells, taken in the second trimester of pregnancy. CDR3 DNA: TGTGCCAGCAGCGTACAGTTGAACACCGGGGAGCTGTTTTTT. Its translation is CASSVQLNTGELFF.